These 13 T cell receptor beta chains originate from one sample sequenced in a study of blood T cell repertoires in COVID-19. Measured with immunoSEQ multiplex PCR; TCRdb has only the in-frame clones, and not every one. The top ten hold less than 3.5% of the sample, which has nearly 300,000 clones, roughly 86% seen once. Sample: PBMCs or T cells enriched from blood (not recorded which). The receptors originated from a woman between 45 and 65 years old who had been exposed to COVID-19.

This clone showed up just a few times. The J gene is TRBJ2-4, the V gene TRBV7-2; 8 bases are a match to TRBD1. V lost 4 bases to trimming and J lost 8 bases; unmatched junction nucleotides: 13. The CDR3 is made up of 16 amino acids. CDR1 SGHTA and CDR2 FQGNSA come from the germline V gene. The CDR3 region has the DNA TGTGCCAGCAGCTATACCGGGACAGGTTCCGGACACATTCAGTACTTC. As protein: CASSYTGTGSGHIQYF.

The chain uses TRBV2 and TRBJ1-2; weak D call: TRBD1 (6 bases). Trimming shortened V by 7 bases and J by 5 bases, and 14 bases separated the two germline ends. This CDR3 region has 13 residues. Germline V gene lookup returns CDR1 SNHLY and CDR2 FYNNEI. As DNA, the CDR3 is TGTGCCAGCAATGGACACGGGACATATGGCTACACCTTC. This translates into CASNGHGTYGYTF.

J is TRBJ2-5 and V is TRBV3-1 (or the pseudogene TRBV3-2); 9 positions agree with TRBD2. The CDR3 length is 16 residues. V dropped 0 bases and J dropped 4; count of bases not matched to a gene: 6. Germline CDR1 is LGHDT and CDR2 is YNNKEL (reference sequence). DNA for the CDR3: TGTGCCAGCAGCCAAGAGACAGCGGGGGGCCGAGAGACCCAGTACTTC. Its translation: CASSQETAGGRETQYF.

This clone was seen a few times. The chain carries TRBV18 and TRBJ1-1, with D tentatively TRBD1 (6 bases). Trimming pared 5 bases from V and 3 bases from J, leaving 13 bases between. There are 14 residues in the CDR3. Germline loops: CDR1 KGHSH, CDR2 LQKENI. The CDR3 nucleotides are TGTGCCAGCTCAGGGCAGGGGACCCACACTGAAGCTTTCTTT. Encoded protein: CASSGQGTHTEAFF.

The rearrangement joins TRBV27 to TRBJ1-2; possible D gene TRBD1, 6 bases. Germline V gives CDR1 MNHEY, CDR2 SMNVEV (reference sequence). This CDR3 is 18 amino acids long. The V gene lost 5 bases and the J gene lost 0 bases, with 22 bases spanning the gap. Written as DNA, the CDR3 is TGTGCCAGCAGTCCCCTTACGCGGGGGGCCTTCACTAACTATGGCTACACCTTC. This translates into CASSPLTRGAFTNYGYTF.

This clone showed up just once. The gene calls are TRBV5-1 and TRBJ1-2, with no clear D. With 7 bases removed from V and 2 bases from J, the gap between germline ends came to 21 bases. The CDR3 is made up of 16 amino acids. CDR1 is SGHRS, CDR2 YFSETQ, per germline. Here the CDR3 DNA reads TGCGCCAGCCCCCCCTGGGCCGGGGAATTAAACTATGGCTACACCTTC. Protein: CASPPWAGELNYGYTF.

The chain combines TRBV2 with TRBJ2-2; D uncertain. V lost 4 bases and J lost 6, with 9 bases in between. Germline V gene sequence: CDR1 SNHLY, CDR2 FYNNEI. The CDR3 extends over 13 amino acids. CDR3 coding DNA: TGTGCCAGCAGTGGATTCGGGTCCGGGGAGCTGTTTTTT. This encodes CASSGFGSGELFF.

This chain uses TRBV28 with TRBJ2-7; the match to TRBD1 covers 10 bases. Trimming removed 3 bases from V and 2 bases from J; junction bases left unmatched: 4. CDR1 is MDHEN, CDR2 SYDVKM, per germline. The CDR3 is made up of 15 amino acids. CDR3 region: CASSLTGTGAYEQYF. CDR3 DNA: TGTGCCAGCAGTTTGACCGGGACAGGGGCCTACGAGCAGTACTTC.

The rearrangement uses TRBV2 and TRBJ1-2; the D gene is possibly TRBD1 (6 bases). The CDR3 length is 13 residues. In germline, CDR1 is SNHLY, CDR2 FYNNEI. V was clipped by 8 bases and J by 4 bases, with 14 bases between them. CDR3 protein: CASLQGVSYGYTF. The CDR3 DNA follows: TGTGCCAGCTTACAGGGAGTTTCCTATGGCTACACCTTC.

The J gene is TRBJ1-2, the V gene TRBV3-1 (or the pseudogene TRBV3-2); 9 nucleotides agree with TRBD1. Germline CDR1 LGHDT, CDR2 YNNKEL (reference sequence). V trimming: 4 bases; J trimming: 4 bases; junction bases outside the gene matches: 4. The CDR3 has 14 amino acids. The CDR3 protein is CASSRETGGYGYTF. The DNA of the CDR3 is TGTGCCAGCAGCCGCGAGACAGGGGGCTATGGCTACACCTTC.

V usage is TRBV4-1 and J usage is TRBJ1-2; no reliable D call. The CDR3 contains 12 residues. Germline V gene sequence: CDR1 MGHRA, CDR2 YSYEKL. V lost 1 base, J lost 6 bases, and 6 bases lay in between. In nucleotides, the CDR3 is TGCGCCAGCAGCCAAGGTCGGGATGGCTACACCTTC. Amino acid sequence: CASSQGRDGYTF.

The V and J genes are TRBV20-1 and TRBJ1-5; D is perhaps TRBD1 (6 bases). Germline values: CDR1 DFQATT, CDR2 SNEGSKA (reference sequence). This CDR3 region has 14 residues. Trimming took off 3 bases at V and 5 bases at J, with 14 bases between the two ends. In DNA, the CDR3 is TGCAGTGCTAGTGGCAGGGGCTGGGATCAGCCCCAGCATTTT. It is translated as CSASGRGWDQPQHF.

This clone was found once. The chain has TRBV28 and TRBJ1-2, with D hard to call. V lost 2 bases and J 8 bases, leaving 9 bases between the germline ends. The CDR3 is made up of 12 amino acids. Germline CDR1 is MDHEN and CDR2 is SYDVKM. CDR3 protein: CASSLKREGYTF. The CDR3, as DNA: TGTGCCAGCAGTTTAAAGAGGGAAGGCTACACCTTC.